These 27 T cell receptor beta chains came from one sample sequenced in a study of naive CD8 T cells in extremely preterm neonates. Which antigens these TCRs recognize remains unknown. TCRdb keeps only in-frame clones here, not all; method: immunoSEQ multiplex PCR. The repertoire has roughly 4,800 clones, about 95% of them found once; the top ten carry approximately 0.64%. Extremely preterm births at roughly 22-28 weeks of gestation supplied the samples. Whole-study results and caveats: Compared with older groups, preterm CDR3s were shorter, with fewer N additions and less trimming.

The sample taken for sequencing was naive CD8+ T cells from cord blood. The receptors were sampled from a boy who was born preterm.

The chain links TRBV9 to TRBJ1-2, with D unresolved. The CDR3 length is 14 residues. Trimming removed 0 bases at V and 5 bases at J, with 11 bases between. Germline-derived CDR1 and CDR2 are SGDLS and YYNGEE. The CDR3 DNA is TGTGCCAGCAGCGTAGCGGAAGGGAGGTATGGCTACACCTTC. The encoded protein is CASSVAEGRYGYTF. The whole variable domain, remainder taken from reference TRBV9 and TRBJ1-2, is DSGVTQTPKHLITATGQRVTLRCSPRSGDLSVYWYQQSLDQGLQFLIQYYNGEERAKGNILERFSAQQFPDLHSELNLSSLELGDSALYFCASSVAEGRYGYTFGSGTRLTVV.

This sequence joins TRBV27 and TRBJ1-5; D unclear. This CDR3 is built from 14 residues. Trimming stripped 3 bases from V and 8 bases from J, with 14 bases between. Per germline, CDR1 MNHEY and CDR2 SMNVEV (reference sequence). The DNA of the CDR3 is TGTGCCAGCAGTTTCGGGCAGGCCGTCGAGCCCCAGCATTTT. It translates to CASSFGQAVEPQHF.

The chain joins TRBV28 to TRBJ1-4, with D perhaps TRBD1 (6 bases). CDR1 and CDR2 from the germline V gene are MDHEN and SYDVKM. The length of the CDR3 is 13 residues. V lost 6 bases and J lost 5, with 10 bases in between. DNA for the CDR3: TGTGCCAGCAGCGATGACAGGAATGAAAAACTGTTTTTT. Encoded protein: CASSDDRNEKLFF.

The V and J genes are TRBV10-3 and TRBJ1-2, with a possible D match to TRBD1 (6 bases). Germline V gene sequence: CDR1 ENHRY, CDR2 SYGVKD. Trimming removed 3 bases from V and 5 bases from J, with 10 bases in between. The CDR3 has 13 residues. CDR3 bases: TGTGCCATCAGTGACAGGGGAGGGTATGGCTACACCTTC. Protein product: CAISDRGGYGYTF.

The chain employs TRBV9 and TRBJ2-3, with 12 bases that match TRBD2. Trimming took 0 bases from V and 6 from J; bases not matched to a gene: 2. The germline CDR1 and CDR2 sequences are SGDLS and YYNGEE. The CDR3 spans 15 residues. CDR3 DNA: TGTGCCAGCAGCGTAGCTACTAGCGGGAGGGATACGCAGTATTTT. This encodes CASSVATSGRDTQYF.

The gene calls are TRBV25-1 and TRBJ1-3, with no clear D. The CDR3 length is 12 residues. The germline V gene has CDR1 MGHDK and CDR2 SYGVNS. Trimming took off 3 bases at V and 4 bases at J, with 4 bases between the two ends. DNA of the CDR3: TGTGCCAGCAGTGACGGGGGAAACACCATATATTTT. Translated: CASSDGGNTIYF.

This chain joins TRBV4-1 and TRBJ2-7; D is possibly TRBD1 (6 bases). V was pared by 1 base and J by 0 bases, with 10 bases between. The germline V gene encodes CDR1 MGHRA and CDR2 YSYEKL. This CDR3 is built from 15 residues. The CDR3 bases are TGCGCCAGCAGCCAAGGGGGCAGGGGCTCCTACGAGCAGTACTTC. The encoded protein is CASSQGGRGSYEQYF.

The rearrangement uses TRBV6-4 and TRBJ2-3; no clear D. The CDR3 is made up of 15 amino acids. CDR1 MRHNA and CDR2 SNTAGT come from the germline V gene. V lost 0 bases, J lost 0 bases, and 7 bases lay in between. The CDR3 DNA reads as TGTGCCAGCAGTGACTCTGGCAGAAGCACAGATACGCAGTATTTT. Translation gives CASSDSGRSTDTQYF.

V gene TRBV30 combines with J gene TRBJ2-5, with D unresolved. CDR3 size: 12 residues. Germline CDR1 reads GTSNPN; CDR2 reads SVGIG (reference sequence). Trimming removed 1 base at V and 5 bases at J, with 8 bases between. This CDR3 is CAWSEGAETQYF. The CDR3 DNA follows: TGTGCCTGGAGTGAGGGCGCCGAGACCCAGTACTTC.

The chain uses TRBV27 and TRBJ2-3; unclear D gene. The length of the CDR3 is 13 residues. Germline CDR1 and CDR2: MNHEY and SMNVEV (reference sequence). V lost 3 bases and J lost 0, with 4 bases in between. The CDR3 protein is CASSLTSTDTQYF. The CDR3 DNA reads as TGTGCCAGCAGTTTGACTAGCACAGATACGCAGTATTTT.

V is TRBV27 and J is TRBJ2-4, with 9 bases that match TRBD1. This CDR3 spans 14 amino acids. The trim removed 6 bases at V and 3 bases at J, leaving 3 bases unmatched. Germline values: CDR1 MNHEY, CDR2 SMNVEV (reference sequence). CDR3 coding DNA: TGTGCCAGCAGGACAGGGGGATACAAAAACATTCAGTACTTC. The encoded protein is CASRTGGYKNIQYF.

The rearrangement uses TRBV30 and TRBJ1-5; D might be TRBD1 (5 bases). Germline V gene data show CDR1 as GTSNPN and CDR2 as SVGIG (reference sequence). Trimming shortened V by 0 bases and J by 4 bases, and 7 bases separated the two germline ends. CDR3 size: 13 residues. The CDR3: CAWSVGGNQPQHF. The CDR3 DNA is TGTGCCTGGAGTGTGGGGGGGAATCAGCCCCAGCATTTT.

The J gene is TRBJ2-3, the V gene TRBV11-2, with D possibly TRBD2 on 7 matching bases. V lost 2 bases to trimming and J lost 0 bases, with 15 bases between them. Germline CDR1 and CDR2: SGHAT and FQNNGV. CDR3 size: 17 residues. In DNA, the CDR3 is TGTGCCAGCAGCTTATGGGGGCGGGAGACTAGCACAGATACGCAGTATTTT. Encoded protein: CASSLWGRETSTDTQYF.

The V and J genes are TRBV9 and TRBJ1-3; perhaps TRBD1 as D (6 bases). Between the trimmed V and J ends, which lost 3 bases and 4 bases, there was a span of 11 bases. Germline lookup yields CDR1 SGDLS and CDR2 YYNGEE. The CDR3 contains 14 residues. Here the CDR3 reads CASSEGDDGNTIYF. DNA of the CDR3: TGTGCCAGCAGCGAGGGGGATGACGGAAACACCATATATTTT.

The gene calls are TRBV21-1 and TRBJ1-2. TRBV21-1 is reported as a pseudogene. This CDR3 has 13 residues. The CDR3 region is CASSKGLYYGYTF. CDR3 nucleotides: TGTGCCAGCAGCAAAGGACTATACTATGGCTACACCTTC.

The chain couples TRBV7-2 to TRBJ2-1, with 10 bases that match TRBD2. V lost 5 bases and J lost 2; bases outside the gene matches: 0. The CDR3 totals 14 residues. Germline lookup yields CDR1 SGHTA and CDR2 FQGNSA. The CDR3: CASSGTSAYNEQFF. In DNA, the CDR3 is TGTGCCAGCAGCGGGACTAGCGCCTACAATGAGCAGTTCTTC.

The V call is TRBV9, the J call TRBJ2-3; tentatively, D is TRBD1 or TRBD2 (6 bases each). The CDR3 is 13 amino acids. From germline, CDR1 is SGDLS and CDR2 YYNGEE. V lost 4 bases to trimming and J lost 5 bases, with 11 bases between them. The CDR3 DNA reads TGTGCCAGCAGCCCTGGGGGGCAAGATACGCAGTATTTT. This translates into CASSPGGQDTQYF.

The rearrangement uses TRBV28 and TRBJ2-7; 9 nucleotides agree with TRBD1. The CDR3 is made up of 13 amino acids. Losses at the gene ends were 4 bases for V and 2 bases for J; bases not matched to a gene: 0. Germline loops: CDR1 MDHEN, CDR2 SYDVKM. CDR3 sequence (DNA): TGTGCCAGCAGTTGGGACAGGGCCTACGAGCAGTACTTC. It specifies CASSWDRAYEQYF.

V gene TRBV4-2 combines with J gene TRBJ2-1, with 10 bases identical to TRBD2. After removal of 1 base from V and 0 bases from J, the junction contained 3 bases not matched to a gene. The CDR3 is 17 amino acids. The germline V gene has CDR1 LGHNA and CDR2 YNFKEQ. Here the CDR3 reads CASSQGLAGSSYNEQFF. As DNA, the CDR3 is TGTGCCAGCAGCCAAGGACTAGCGGGTAGCTCCTACAATGAGCAGTTCTTC.

The V call is TRBV23-1, the J call TRBJ2-5, with TRBD1 identical over 8 bases. TRBV23-1 is treated as an ORF (open reading frame) with a function not yet certain. Trimming removed 0 bases from V and 4 bases from J; junction bases left unmatched: 4. The CDR3 spans 15 residues. DNA for the CDR3: TGCGCCAGCAGTCAATCTCTGGACAGGGTAGAGACCCAGTACTTC. Encoded protein: CASSQSLDRVETQYF.

V usage is TRBV9 and J usage is TRBJ2-7, with 8 nucleotides matching TRBD1. The CDR3 loop spans 14 amino acids. Germline V gene lookup returns CDR1 SGDLS and CDR2 YYNGEE. Trimming at V came to 4 bases and at J to 1 base, leaving 4 bases not matched to a gene. Here the CDR3 DNA reads TGTGCCAGCAGCAATGGACAGGGATCCTACGAGCAGTACTTC. Amino acid sequence: CASSNGQGSYEQYF.

This chain uses TRBV28 with TRBJ2-7, with D uncertain. The CDR3 has 10 amino acids. Trimming pared 8 bases from V and 3 bases from J, leaving 5 bases between. Germline V lookup: CDR1 MDHEN, CDR2 SYDVKM. DNA for the CDR3: TGTGCCAGCCAGAGCTACGAGCAGTACTTC. Its protein product is CASQSYEQYF. Together with reference TRBV28 and TRBJ2-7, the CDR3 gives the full variable domain: DVKVTQSSRYLVKRTGEKVFLECVQDMDHENMFWYRQDPGLGLRLIYFSYDVKMKEKGDIPEGYSVSREKKERFSLILESASTNQTSMYLCASQSYEQYFGPGTRLTVT.

The chain combines TRBV9 with TRBJ2-3; the match to TRBD2 covers 7 bases. V was clipped by 0 bases and J by 2 bases; unmatched bases: 3. CDR3 length equals 15 residues. In germline, CDR1 is SGDLS, CDR2 YYNGEE. The CDR3 is CASSVGLAVTDTQYF. The CDR3 DNA reads as TGTGCCAGCAGCGTAGGGCTAGCGGTCACAGATACGCAGTATTTT. Combining the CDR3 with reference TRBV9 and TRBJ2-3 gives the whole variable domain DSGVTQTPKHLITATGQRVTLRCSPRSGDLSVYWYQQSLDQGLQFLIQYYNGEERAKGNILERFSAQQFPDLHSELNLSSLELGDSALYFCASSVGLAVTDTQYFGPGTRLTVL.

This CDR3 is CASSLWTNTGELFF. In DNA form, the CDR3 reads TGTGCCAGCAGTTTATGGACTAACACCGGGGAGCTGTTTTTT. The gene calls are TRBV27 and TRBJ2-2; tentatively, D is TRBD2 (5 bases). Germline assignment: CDR1 MNHEY and CDR2 SMNVEV (reference sequence). The V and J ends lost 1 base and 2 bases respectively, with 5 bases between them. There are 14 residues in the CDR3.

The V gene is TRBV5-1, the J gene TRBJ2-7; 10 bases are shared with TRBD2. CDR1 is SGHRS and CDR2 is YFSETQ in the germline V gene. After removal of 3 bases from V and 0 bases from J, the junction contained 3 bases not matched to a gene. CDR3 length equals 15 residues. The CDR3 spells CASSSSGRTSYEQYF. In DNA form, the CDR3 reads TGCGCCAGCAGCTCTAGCGGGAGAACCTCCTACGAGCAGTACTTC.

Here the CDR3 reads CASSGTKYEQYF. CDR3 coding DNA: TGTGCCAGCAGCGGGACAAAATACGAGCAGTACTTC. V gene TRBV7-9 combines with J gene TRBJ2-7; tentatively, D is TRBD1 (6 bases). The length of the CDR3 is 12 residues. Trimming left V 5 bases short and J 4 bases short, with 9 bases between. Germline V gene data show CDR1 as SEHNR and CDR2 as FQNEAQ (reference sequence).

The chain joins TRBV4-3 to TRBJ1-1; 7 positions agree with TRBD1. Germline V lookup: CDR1 LGHNA, CDR2 YSLEER. J gave up 1 base and V 4 bases, and 0 bases lay outside the gene matches. This CDR3 contains 13 residues. CDR3 nucleotide sequence: TGCGCCAGCAGCCGGACAGGGAACACTGAAGCTTTCTTT. Translated, it gives CASSRTGNTEAFF.